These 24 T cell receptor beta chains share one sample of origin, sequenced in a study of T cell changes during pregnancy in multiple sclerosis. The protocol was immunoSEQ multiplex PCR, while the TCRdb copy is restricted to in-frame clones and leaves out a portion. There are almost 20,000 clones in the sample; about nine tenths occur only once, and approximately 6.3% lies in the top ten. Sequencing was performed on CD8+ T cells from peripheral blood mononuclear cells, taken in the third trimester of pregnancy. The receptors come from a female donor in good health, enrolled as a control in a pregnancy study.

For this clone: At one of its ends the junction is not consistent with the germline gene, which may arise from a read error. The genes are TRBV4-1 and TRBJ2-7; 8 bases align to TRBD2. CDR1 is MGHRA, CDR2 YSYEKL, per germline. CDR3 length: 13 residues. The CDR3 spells CASSPTSGYEQYF. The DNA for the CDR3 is TGCGCCAGTAGCCCCACTAGCGGATACGAGCAGTACTTC.

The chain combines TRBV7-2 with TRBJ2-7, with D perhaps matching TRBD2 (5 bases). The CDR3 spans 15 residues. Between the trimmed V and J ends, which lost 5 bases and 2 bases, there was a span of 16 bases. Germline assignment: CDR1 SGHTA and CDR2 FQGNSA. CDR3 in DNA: TGTGCCAGCAGCGAAGGACTCCTGACGGCCTACGAGCAGTACTTC. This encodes CASSEGLLTAYEQYF.

The CDR3 DNA follows: TGTGCCAGCAGCCCCCGGACAGGTGGGACTAATGAAAAACTGTTTTTT. It yields the protein CASSPRTGGTNEKLFF. J is TRBJ1-4 and V is TRBV9; 7 positions agree with TRBD1. V gave up 4 bases and J gave up 2 bases; unmatched junction bases: 8. CDR3 length: 16 residues. Germline loops: CDR1 SGDLS, CDR2 YYNGEE.

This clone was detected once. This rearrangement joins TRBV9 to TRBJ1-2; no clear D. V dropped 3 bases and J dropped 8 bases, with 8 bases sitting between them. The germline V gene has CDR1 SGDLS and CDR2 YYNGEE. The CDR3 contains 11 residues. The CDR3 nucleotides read TGTGCCAGCAGCGGCCTTGAGGGCTACACCTTC. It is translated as CASSGLEGYTF. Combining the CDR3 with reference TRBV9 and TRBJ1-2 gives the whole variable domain DSGVTQTPKHLITATGQRVTLRCSPRSGDLSVYWYQQSLDQGLQFLIQYYNGEERAKGNILERFSAQQFPDLHSELNLSSLELGDSALYFCASSGLEGYTFGSGTRLTVV.

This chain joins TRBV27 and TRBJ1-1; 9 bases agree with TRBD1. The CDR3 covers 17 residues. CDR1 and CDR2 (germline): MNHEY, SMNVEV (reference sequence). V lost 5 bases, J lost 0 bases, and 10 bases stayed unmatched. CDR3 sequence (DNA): TGTGCCAGCAGTAAACACAGGGGGCATTTAGTGAACACTGAAGCTTTCTTT. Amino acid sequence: CASSKHRGHLVNTEAFF.

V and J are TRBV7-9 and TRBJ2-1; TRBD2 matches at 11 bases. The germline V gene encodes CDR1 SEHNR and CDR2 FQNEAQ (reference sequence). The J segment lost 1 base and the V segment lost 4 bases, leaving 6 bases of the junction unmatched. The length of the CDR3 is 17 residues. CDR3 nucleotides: TGTGCCAGCAGCTCCTCTAGCGGGGGGCCGTCCTACAATGAGCAGTTCTTC. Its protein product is CASSSSSGGPSYNEQFF.

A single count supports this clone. CDR3 sequence reads: CASSLGTASEGAFF. The DNA of the CDR3 is TGCGCCAGCAGCCTCGGGACAGCCTCAGAGGGAGCTTTCTTT. The rearrangement links TRBV4-3 to TRBJ1-1; 7 positions match TRBD1. CDR3 length: 14 residues. V dropped 4 bases and J dropped 10; count of bases not matched to a gene: 12. CDR1 is LGHNA, CDR2 YSLEER, per germline.

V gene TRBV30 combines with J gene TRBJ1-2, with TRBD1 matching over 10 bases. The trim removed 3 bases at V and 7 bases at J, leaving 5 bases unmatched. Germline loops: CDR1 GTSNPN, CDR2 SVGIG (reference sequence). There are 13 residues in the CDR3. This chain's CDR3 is CAWSAGTGAGYTF. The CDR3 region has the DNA TGTGCCTGGAGCGCCGGGACAGGGGCTGGCTACACCTTC.

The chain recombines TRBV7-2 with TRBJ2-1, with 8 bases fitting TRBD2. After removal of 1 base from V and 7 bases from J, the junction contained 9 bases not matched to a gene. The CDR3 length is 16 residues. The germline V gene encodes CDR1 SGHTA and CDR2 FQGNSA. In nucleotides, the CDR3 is TGTGCCAGCAGCTTAGTCGGAGCGGGGGTTCAGAATGAGCAGTTCTTC. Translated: CASSLVGAGVQNEQFF.

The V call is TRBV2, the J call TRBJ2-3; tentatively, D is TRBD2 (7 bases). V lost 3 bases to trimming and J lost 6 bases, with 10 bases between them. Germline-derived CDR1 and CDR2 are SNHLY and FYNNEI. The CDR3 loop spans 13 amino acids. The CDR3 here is CASSDGGLDTQYF. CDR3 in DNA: TGTGCCAGCAGTGACGGGGGGCTCGATACGCAGTATTTT.

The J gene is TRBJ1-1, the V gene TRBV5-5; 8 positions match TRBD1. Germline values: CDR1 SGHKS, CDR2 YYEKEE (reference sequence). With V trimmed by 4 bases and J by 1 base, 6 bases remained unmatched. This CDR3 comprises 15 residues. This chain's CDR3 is CASSPRTGRNTEAFF. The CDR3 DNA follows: TGTGCCAGCAGCCCCCGGACAGGGAGGAACACTGAAGCTTTCTTT. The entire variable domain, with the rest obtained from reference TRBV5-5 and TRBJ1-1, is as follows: DAGVTQSPTHLIKTRGQQVTLRCSPISGHKSVSWYQQVLGQGPQFIFQYYEKEERGRGNFPDRFSARQFPNYSSELNVNALLLGDSALYLCASSPRTGRNTEAFFGQGTRLTVV.

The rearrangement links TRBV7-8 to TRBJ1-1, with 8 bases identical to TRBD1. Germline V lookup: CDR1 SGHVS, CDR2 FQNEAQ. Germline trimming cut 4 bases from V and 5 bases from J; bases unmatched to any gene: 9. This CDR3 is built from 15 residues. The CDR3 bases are TGTGCCAGCAGCTCCCCCCAGACAGGGGTGACTGAAGCTTTCTTT. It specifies CASSSPQTGVTEAFF.

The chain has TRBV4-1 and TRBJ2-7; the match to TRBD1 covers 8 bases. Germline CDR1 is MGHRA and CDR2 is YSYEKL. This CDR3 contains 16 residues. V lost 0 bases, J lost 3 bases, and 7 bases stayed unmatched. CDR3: CASSQDSPGQVYEQYF. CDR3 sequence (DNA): TGCGCCAGCAGCCAAGATTCCCCGGGACAGGTCTACGAGCAGTACTTC.

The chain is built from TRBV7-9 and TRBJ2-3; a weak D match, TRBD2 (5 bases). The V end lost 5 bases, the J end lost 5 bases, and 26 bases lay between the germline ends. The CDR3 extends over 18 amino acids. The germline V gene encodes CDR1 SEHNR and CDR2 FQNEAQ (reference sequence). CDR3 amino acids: CASSVPLGLHRREDTQYF. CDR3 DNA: TGTGCCAGCAGCGTACCGTTAGGACTGCACAGAAGAGAAGATACGCAGTATTTT.

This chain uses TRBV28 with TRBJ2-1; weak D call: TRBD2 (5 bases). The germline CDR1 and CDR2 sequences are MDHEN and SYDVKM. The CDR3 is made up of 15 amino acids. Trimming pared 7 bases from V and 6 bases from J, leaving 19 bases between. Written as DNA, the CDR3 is TGTGCCAGCACTAACGATTATAGAGGAGGCAATGAGCAGTTCTTC. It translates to CASTNDYRGGNEQFF.

The CDR3 loop is CASSPWTSSTDTQYF. The CDR3 DNA follows: TGCGCCAGCAGCCCCTGGACTAGCAGCACAGATACGCAGTATTTT. The V gene is TRBV4-3, the J gene TRBJ2-3, with TRBD2 identical over 8 bases. Germline trimming cut 4 bases from V and 0 bases from J; bases unmatched to any gene: 3. From germline, CDR1 is LGHNA and CDR2 YSLEER. The length of the CDR3 is 15 residues.

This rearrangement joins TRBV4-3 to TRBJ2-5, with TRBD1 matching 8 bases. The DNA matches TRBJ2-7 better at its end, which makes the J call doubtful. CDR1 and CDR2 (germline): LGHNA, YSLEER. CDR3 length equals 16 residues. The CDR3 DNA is TGCGCCAGCAGCCAAGGGTCCACGGACAGGGTTCACGAGCAGTACTTC. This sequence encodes CASSQGSTDRVHEQYF.

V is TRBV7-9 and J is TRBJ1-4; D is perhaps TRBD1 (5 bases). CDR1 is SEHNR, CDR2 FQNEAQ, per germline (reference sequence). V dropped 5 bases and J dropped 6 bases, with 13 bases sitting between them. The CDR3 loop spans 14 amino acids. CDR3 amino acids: CASSPPGGDEKLFF. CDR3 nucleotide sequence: TGTGCCAGCAGCCCTCCGGGGGGTGATGAAAAACTGTTTTTT.

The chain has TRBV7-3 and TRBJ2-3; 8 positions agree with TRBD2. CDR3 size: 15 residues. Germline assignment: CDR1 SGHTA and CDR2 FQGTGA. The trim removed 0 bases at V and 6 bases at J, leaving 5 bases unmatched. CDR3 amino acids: CASSLTGGDGDTQYF. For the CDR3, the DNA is TGTGCCAGCAGCTTAACCGGGGGGGACGGGGATACGCAGTATTTT.

The CDR3 DNA sequence: TGTGCCAGCAGGCCGACAGGGGGGGGGGGAAACACCATATATTTT. This encodes CASRPTGGGGNTIYF. V usage is TRBV28 and J usage is TRBJ1-3; the match to TRBD1 covers 9 bases. This CDR3 comprises 15 residues. Looked up from germline, CDR1 is MDHEN and CDR2 is SYDVKM. V shed 6 bases and J 4 bases; nucleotides not matched to a gene: 7.

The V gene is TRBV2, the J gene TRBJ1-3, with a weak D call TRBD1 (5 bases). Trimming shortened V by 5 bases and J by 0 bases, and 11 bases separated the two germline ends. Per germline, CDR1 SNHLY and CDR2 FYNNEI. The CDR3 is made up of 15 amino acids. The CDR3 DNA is TGTGCCAGCAGTCAGCGCGGGGGCTCTGGAAACACCATATATTTT. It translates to CASSQRGGSGNTIYF.

The CDR3 DNA sequence: TGCGCCAGCAGCCAAGAACCGGGGGGCGGTCAGCCCCAGCATTTT. Translated, it gives CASSQEPGGGQPQHF. The V call is TRBV4-1, the J call TRBJ1-5; D is possibly TRBD1 (6 bases). Between the trimmed V and J ends, which lost 0 bases and 6 bases, there was a span of 12 bases. This CDR3 has 15 residues. Germline assignment: CDR1 MGHRA and CDR2 YSYEKL.

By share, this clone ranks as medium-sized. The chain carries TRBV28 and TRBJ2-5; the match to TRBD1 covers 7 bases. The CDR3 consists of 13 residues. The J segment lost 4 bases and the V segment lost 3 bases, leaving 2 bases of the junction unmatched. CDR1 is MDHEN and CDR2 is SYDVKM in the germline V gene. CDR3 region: CASSLSGGETQYF. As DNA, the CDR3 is TGTGCCAGCAGTTTGTCAGGGGGAGAGACCCAGTACTTC.

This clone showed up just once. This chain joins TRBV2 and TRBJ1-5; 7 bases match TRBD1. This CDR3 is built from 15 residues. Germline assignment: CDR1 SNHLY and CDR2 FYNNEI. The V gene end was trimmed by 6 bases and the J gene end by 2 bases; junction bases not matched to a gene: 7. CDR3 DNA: TGTGCCAGCAGGGGGACAGAGCTGGGCAATCAGCCCCAGCATTTT. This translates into CASRGTELGNQPQHF.